The 10 T cell receptor beta chains reported below all come from one sample, sequenced in a study of identical twins. TCRdb fed the 5' RACE reads into MiXCR, producing one record per CDR3 protein. The sample consists of some 690,000 distinct CDR3 sequences, 21% of them appearing once. The sample also formed part of further work on T cells expressing NK-cell markers.

The specimen sequenced was PBMCs. All receptors derive from a woman younger than 35 in good health.

The chain recombines TRBV7-6 with TRBJ2-1; no definite D call. Trimming removed 4 bases at V and 0 bases at J, with 10 bases between. CDR3 length: 15 residues. Germline V gene data show CDR1 as SGHVS and CDR2 as FNYEAQ. The CDR3 spells CASSSARSSYNEQFF. The CDR3 DNA reads as TGTGCCAGCAGCTCAGCGCGAAGCTCCTACAATGAGCAGTTCTTC.

The sample holds a few counts of this clonotype. The V gene is TRBV15, the J gene TRBJ2-5; no reliable D call. Germline V CDR1 and CDR2: LNHNV, YYDKDF (reference sequence). V gave up 1 base and J gave up 2 bases, with 8 bases separating them. The CDR3 is 14 amino acids. The CDR3 sequence is CATSRVQNQETQYF. The CDR3 DNA reads as TGTGCCACCAGCAGAGTACAGAATCAAGAGACCCAGTACTTC. Full variable domain (remainder filled in from reference TRBV15 and TRBJ2-5): DAMVIQNPRYQVTQFGKPVTLSCSQTLNHNVMYWYQQKSSQAPKLLFHYYDKDFNNEADTPDNFQSRRPNTSFCFLDIRSPGLGDTAMYLCATSRVQNQETQYFGPGTRLLVL.

This clonotype appeared a few times. The chain links TRBV10-3 to TRBJ2-7; TRBD2 matches at 8 bases. Germline loops: CDR1 ENHRY, CDR2 SYGVKD. This CDR3 has 13 residues. The V segment lost 10 bases and the J segment 6 bases; nucleotides outside the gene matches: 11. CDR3 bases: TGTGCCACTACGCAGGGACTAGTCACCGAGCAGTACTTC. It yields the protein CATTQGLVTEQYF.

The genes are TRBV5-6 and TRBJ2-1, with D perhaps being TRBD1 or TRBD2 (5 bases each). The germline gives CDR1 SGHDT, CDR2 YYEEEE. CDR3 length: 15 amino acids. V was pared by 4 bases and J by 8 bases, with 19 bases between. As DNA, the CDR3 is TGTGCCAGCAGCCCTGGACACGTCTTGGGGGATGAGCAGTTCTTC. Translating it yields CASSPGHVLGDEQFF.

This clonotype has ten or more counts. The gene calls are TRBV4-2 and TRBJ2-3; no reliable D call. V lost 1 base and J 1 base, leaving 15 bases between the germline ends. The CDR3 has 17 amino acids. The germline gives CDR1 LGHNA, CDR2 YNFKEQ. The CDR3 reads CASSQGGGSHGTDTQYF. DNA of the CDR3: TGTGCCAGCAGCCAAGGCGGTGGGTCTCATGGCACAGATACGCAGTATTTT.

J is TRBJ2-7 and V is TRBV7-2, with TRBD2 matching over 9 bases. V dropped 5 bases and J dropped 1; count of bases not matched to a gene: 6. This CDR3 region has 15 residues. Germline V gene data show CDR1 as SGHTA and CDR2 as FQGNSA. CDR3 DNA: TGTGCCAGCAGCCACTCCACTAGCGGGTCCTACGAGCAGTACTTC. Protein: CASSHSTSGSYEQYF.

V gene TRBV6-4 combines with J gene TRBJ2-1, with 10 bases that match TRBD2. This CDR3 contains 14 residues. Germline V gene sequence: CDR1 MRHNA, CDR2 SNTAGT. V gave up 6 bases and J gave up 13 bases; unmatched junction bases: 12. The CDR3 reads CASRPTGTSDPQFF. The CDR3 DNA reads as TGTGCCAGCAGACCTACCGGGACTAGCGACCCTCAGTTCTTC.

The rearrangement uses TRBV6-5 and TRBJ2-1; 9 bases fit TRBD2. The CDR3 length is 17 residues. With V trimmed by 4 bases and J by 5 bases, 12 bases remained unmatched. From germline, CDR1 is MNHEY and CDR2 SVGAGI. The CDR3 DNA reads TGTGCCAGCAGTTTTTCTTTAGCGGGAGCATTTCACAATGAGCAGTTCTTC. This translates into CASSFSLAGAFHNEQFF.

The chain employs TRBV7-6 and TRBJ2-1; D may be TRBD2 (6 bases). Trimming removed 5 bases from V and 8 bases from J, with 25 bases in between. The V gene's germline CDR1 is SGHVS and CDR2 FNYEAQ. CDR3 length equals 17 residues. The chain's CDR3 is CASSQDPPGRGVHEQFF. The DNA for the CDR3 is TGTGCCAGCAGCCAAGACCCCCCTGGGCGCGGGGTGCATGAGCAGTTCTTC.

The chain combines TRBV7-2 with TRBJ2-1, with D unclear. V lost 5 bases to trimming and J lost 4 bases, with 6 bases between them. The CDR3 is 12 residues long. Germline CDR1 is SGHTA and CDR2 is FQGNSA. In DNA form, the CDR3 reads TGTGCCAGCAGCCGAAATTACAATGAGCAGTTCTTC. As protein: CASSRNYNEQFF.